This TCR beta chain was sequenced during a study of a mutant IDH1 vaccine in newly diagnosed glioma. The overall study: Beginning 4-6 weeks after radiotherapy alone, or with temozolomide cycles, vaccination took place. Weeks 35 and 47 hosted visits V12 and V13, respectively.

Assay: immunoSEQ multiplex PCR; the TCRdb copy retains only in-frame clones and omits some. The sample has around 54,000 clones; around 86% are singletons. CDR3 length: 16 residues. Germline loops: CDR1 SGHTA, CDR2 FQGNSA. Trimming took 1 base from V and 5 from J, leaving 18 bases between them. Time point described: week 47, end of study. Doses consisted of 300 ug of mutant IDH1 20-mer peptide each, paired with topical imiquimod. At weeks 1, 3, 5, 7, 11, 15, 19 and 23, patients received a vaccination, eight in all. In the case of this clone: Its antigen is unidentified.

This sequence was found in a woman aged 45-60 years with glioma. This chain uses TRBV7-2 with TRBJ2-7; unclear D gene. Sequencing was performed on PBMCs, taken from a glioma patient whose treatment included an IDH1 peptide vaccine. The CDR3 nucleotides are TGTGCCAGCAGCTTAGGCCGGCCAACCACCTACGACGAGCAGTACTTC. This encodes CASSLGRPTTYDEQYF.